The 10 T cell receptor beta chains presented below share a single source sample, sequenced in a study of control samples from healthy donors and cancer patients. Profiling relied on immunoSEQ multiplex PCR, and the TCRdb table lists in-frame clones only, not all of them. The profile shows fewer than 150,000 clones, approximately 90% of them singletons. Source material: blood. All receptors derive from a young man in good health.

V gene TRBV6-6 combines with J gene TRBJ2-7; D is unresolved. CDR1 and CDR2 (germline): MNHNY, SVGAGI (reference sequence). This CDR3 comprises 15 residues. With 5 bases removed from V and 0 bases from J, the gap between germline ends came to 14 bases. The CDR3 loop reads CASSDFLQNSYEQYF. The CDR3 DNA reads TGTGCCAGCAGTGACTTCCTTCAGAACTCCTACGAGCAGTACTTC.

This clone was found many times. Other DNA sequences in the sample encode the same CDR3. The chain employs TRBV27 and TRBJ1-2; tentative D call: TRBD1 (6 bases). Trimming left V 8 bases short and J 2 bases short, with 15 bases between. Germline CDR1 MNHEY, CDR2 SMNVEV (reference sequence). This CDR3 has 14 amino acids. The DNA of the CDR3 is TGTGCCAGCTCCCAACAGGGTGGGAACTATGGCTACACCTTC. Protein product: CASSQQGGNYGYTF.

This chain uses TRBV18 with TRBJ1-3; no definite D call. V lost 4 bases to trimming and J lost 2 bases, with 6 bases between them. The CDR3 extends over 13 amino acids. Germline V gene data show CDR1 as KGHSH and CDR2 as LQKENI. CDR3 sequence (DNA): TGTGCCAGCTCACGTGAGGCTGGAAACACCATATATTTT. Translation gives CASSREAGNTIYF.

The rearrangement uses TRBV7-3 and TRBJ2-7; 10 bases are shared with TRBD1. The length of the CDR3 is 14 residues. The germline CDR1 and CDR2 sequences are SGHTA and FQGTGA. The V segment lost 3 bases and the J segment 3 bases; nucleotides outside the gene matches: 2. CDR3 residues: CASSLGQGNYEQYF. The CDR3 DNA is TGTGCCAGCAGCTTGGGACAGGGGAACTACGAGCAGTACTTC.

V usage is TRBV5-1 and J usage is TRBJ1-4; D gene unclear. The CDR3 loop spans 13 amino acids. Trimming took off 0 bases at V and 8 bases at J, with 8 bases between the two ends. The germline V gene has CDR1 SGHRS and CDR2 YFSETQ. The CDR3 DNA follows: TGCGCCAGCAGCTTGGCGCTGGGGGAAAAACTGTTTTTT. Translating gives CASSLALGEKLFF. The complete variable domain, with remaining parts taken from reference TRBV5-1 and TRBJ1-4, reads KAGVTQTPRYLIKTRGQQVTLSCSPISGHRSVSWYQQTPGQGLQFLFEYFSETQRNKGNFPGRFSGRQFSNSRSEMNVSTLELGDSALYLCASSLALGEKLFFGSGTQLSVL.

The rearrangement links TRBV5-4 to TRBJ1-2; possible D gene TRBD1, 5 bases. This CDR3 region has 13 residues. Trimming removed 0 bases at V and 6 bases at J, with 9 bases between. Germline V gene data show CDR1 as SGHNT and CDR2 as YYREEE (reference sequence). CDR3 DNA sequence: TGTGCCAGCAGCTTGGCCGGGGGGAATGGCTACACCTTC. Amino acids: CASSLAGGNGYTF.

This sequence joins TRBV11-3 and TRBJ1-1; D uncertain. Trimming pared 3 bases from V and 1 base from J, leaving 9 bases between. The CDR3 runs to 14 residues. The germline gives CDR1 SGHNT, CDR2 YENEEA. CDR3 sequence (DNA): TGTGCCAGCAGCTTTGAAGGCGGGAACACTGAAGCTTTCTTT. Protein product: CASSFEGGNTEAFF.

The V and J genes are TRBV11-1 and TRBJ2-5; no definite D call. The germline V and J ends were trimmed by 7 bases and 5 bases, with 14 bases remaining between them. The CDR3 covers 13 residues. Per the germline V gene, CDR1 is SGHAT and CDR2 is FQDESV (reference sequence). DNA for the CDR3: TGTGCCAGCACTGATGATTTATTGGAGACCCAGTACTTC. Protein product: CASTDDLLETQYF.

This clone showed up just once. The gene calls are TRBV10-2 and TRBJ2-3, with TRBD2 as a possible D gene (5 bases). Trimming removed 1 base at V and 3 bases at J, with 8 bases between. Germline loops: CDR1 WSHSY, CDR2 SAAADI. There are 14 residues in the CDR3. CDR3 nucleotides: TGCGCCAGCAGTGAGTTGCTAGCAACAGATACGCAGTATTTT. Protein product: CASSELLATDTQYF.

The chain has TRBV12-5 and TRBJ2-7; D might be TRBD2 (6 bases). V shed 0 bases and J shed 1 base, with 10 bases lying between them. The CDR3 is 15 residues long. Per germline, CDR1 LGHNT and CDR2 FRNRAP. The DNA of the CDR3 is TGTGCTAGTGGTTTGGTAGTCGGGGGTTCCTACGAGCAGTACTTC. Protein product: CASGLVVGGSYEQYF.